These 22 T cell receptor beta chains originate from one sample sequenced in a study of CD8+CD57+ T cells in acquired aplastic anemia. Both TCR beta VDJ combination and CDR3 sequence profiling were carried out. Genomic DNA was the template for this profiling. TCRdb re-analysed the reads in MiXCR, keeping a single row per CDR3 protein. Counted here are 150,000 to 200,000 distinct CDR3 sequences, approximately 44% occurring once; the ten biggest clones make up 1.1%. Sequences were obtained from sorted CD4+, CD8+, or CD8+CD57+ T cells (not recorded which) from PBMCs. The receptors come from a human donor in good health.

Regarding this clonotype: This may be a read error, as it is one base from a much larger clone. This sequence joins TRBV6-2 or TRBV6-3 and TRBJ2-5; 10 nucleotides line up with TRBD2. Trimming took 8 bases from V and 5 from J; bases not matched to a gene: 11. This CDR3 contains 15 residues. From germline, CDR1 is MNHEY and CDR2 SVGEGT. For the CDR3, the DNA is TGTGCCAGCGGGACAGCGGGGGGGCCTCAGGAGACCCAGTACTTC. Its protein product is CASGTAGGPQETQYF.

The rearrangement uses TRBV29-1 and TRBJ2-7; TRBD1 agrees at 9 bases. This CDR3 is 13 amino acids long. The germline gives CDR1 SQVTM, CDR2 ANQGSEA. Unmatched junction bases numbered 9, after V lost 6 bases and J lost 6 bases. This CDR3 is CSVPGTGWSEQYF. Written as DNA, the CDR3 is TGCAGCGTACCCGGGACAGGGTGGTCCGAGCAGTACTTC.

The chain combines TRBV24-1 with TRBJ1-2; no clear D gene. The germline V gene has CDR1 KGHDR and CDR2 SFDVKD. This CDR3 has 14 amino acids. The V end lost 3 bases, the J end lost 4 bases, and 11 bases lay between the germline ends. The CDR3 region is CATSDSRRGYGYTF. DNA of the CDR3: TGTGCCACCAGTGATAGCAGACGGGGCTATGGCTACACCTTC.

The genes are TRBV25-1 and TRBJ2-1; the D gene could be TRBD1 or TRBD2 (6 bases each). Trimming pared 5 bases from V and 3 bases from J, leaving 17 bases between. The germline CDR1 and CDR2 sequences are MGHDK and SYGVNS. The CDR3 length is 16 residues. CDR3 region: CASSYPFGGDYNEQFF. CDR3 coding DNA: TGTGCCAGCAGTTATCCTTTCGGGGGCGACTACAATGAGCAGTTCTTC.

This clonotype was seen many times. The genes are TRBV19 and TRBJ1-5, with TRBD1 matching over 10 bases. The CDR3 loop spans 15 amino acids. Germline V gene lookup returns CDR1 LNHDA and CDR2 SQIVND (reference sequence). The V gene end was trimmed by 5 bases and the J gene end by 4 bases; junction bases not matched to a gene: 5. The CDR3 DNA follows: TGTGCCAGTAGTGCGCGACAGGGGGCAAATCAGCCCCAGCATTTT. Amino acids: CASSARQGANQPQHF. Full variable domain (outside the CDR3, taken from reference TRBV19 and TRBJ1-5): DGGITQSPKYLFRKEGQNVTLSCEQNLNHDAMYWYRQDPGQGLRLIYYSQIVNDFQKGDIAEGYSVSREKKESFPLTVTSAQKNPTAFYLCASSARQGANQPQHFGDGTRLSIL.

The chain has TRBV10-3 and TRBJ1-3, with a possible D match to TRBD1 (5 bases). From germline, CDR1 is ENHRY and CDR2 SYGVKD. The V end lost 5 bases, the J end lost 2 bases, and 7 bases lay between the germline ends. This CDR3 has 13 residues. For the CDR3, the DNA is TGTGCCATCAGTCCGGGGCCTGGAAACACCATATATTTT. It encodes CAISPGPGNTIYF.

Turning to this clonotype: One base away lies a much larger clone, so this may be a sequencing read error. This chain links TRBV11-2 with TRBJ1-1; D may be TRBD1 (6 bases). The CDR3 consists of 14 residues. V gave up 3 bases and J gave up 1 base, with 9 bases separating them. In germline, CDR1 is SGHAT, CDR2 FQNNGV. Written as DNA, the CDR3 is TGTGCCAGCAGCTTCGGACAGACGAACACTGAAGCTTTCTTT. Protein sequence: CASSFGQTNTEAFF. The full variable domain, rest sourced from reference TRBV11-2 and TRBJ1-1, is EAGVAQSPRYKIIEKRQSVAFWCNPISGHATLYWYQQILGQGPKLLIQFQNNGVVDDSQLPKDRFSAERLKGVDSTLKIQPAKLEDSAVYLCASSFGQTNTEAFFGQGTRLTVV.

Written as DNA, the CDR3 is TGCAGTGCTAGACTGGGGGCGTCGGATGAGCAGTACTTC. This encodes CSARLGASDEQYF. The chain carries TRBV20-1 and TRBJ2-7, with D perhaps TRBD1 (6 bases). The CDR3 has 13 residues. Looked up from germline, CDR1 is DFQATT and CDR2 is SNEGSKA (reference sequence). V was pared by 2 bases and J by 7 bases, with 15 bases between.

The genes are TRBV2 and TRBJ2-7; D unclear. Germline-derived CDR1 and CDR2 are SNHLY and FYNNEI. The V end was cut by 0 bases, the J end by 6 bases, with 12 bases between. The CDR3 sequence is 14 residues long. The CDR3 here is CASSEARDPTEQYF. DNA for the CDR3: TGTGCCAGCAGTGAAGCGCGAGATCCCACCGAGCAGTACTTC.

This clonotype was seen at least ten times. The rearrangement uses TRBV12-3 or TRBV12-4 and TRBJ1-2; no firm D call. The CDR3 is 13 residues long. Trimming shortened V by 5 bases and J by 0 bases, and 7 bases separated the two germline ends. The CDR3 spells CASSRTPNYGYTF. CDR3 DNA sequence: TGTGCCAGCAGTAGGACTCCTAACTATGGCTACACCTTC.

This clonotype has at least ten counts. This sequence joins TRBV10-3 and TRBJ2-1; 7 nucleotides line up with TRBD1. With V trimmed by 8 bases and J by 12 bases, 7 bases remained unmatched. CDR1 is ENHRY and CDR2 is SYGVKD in the germline V gene. This CDR3 comprises 11 residues. The CDR3 is CAIGTGQRQFF. CDR3 coding DNA: TGTGCCATCGGTACGGGACAGAGGCAGTTCTTC.

This clonotype showed up just a few times. This chain connects TRBV7-9 to TRBJ2-3; D is possibly TRBD2 (5 bases). Deletions cut 4 bases from V and 1 base from J, with 9 bases between. From germline, CDR1 is SEHNR and CDR2 FQNEAQ (reference sequence). This CDR3 is built from 14 residues. CDR3 in DNA: TGTGCCAGCAGCTCGGACTCACGCACAGATACGCAGTATTTT. Amino acid sequence: CASSSDSRTDTQYF.

This sequence joins TRBV7-8 and TRBJ2-5; D uncertain. The CDR3 spans 13 residues. Germline V gene sequence: CDR1 SGHVS, CDR2 FQNEAQ. Trimming cost V 5 bases and J 5 bases, with 12 bases left between them. CDR3 residues: CASSTRGWETQYF. CDR3 in DNA: TGTGCCAGCAGCACCCGTGGGTGGGAGACCCAGTACTTC.

In this sample, this clonotype turned up many times. The V call is TRBV7-8, the J call TRBJ2-7, with D possibly being TRBD1 or TRBD2 (5 bases each). Germline values: CDR1 SGHVS, CDR2 FQNEAQ. The ends were cut back, 6 bases at V and 3 bases at J, with 21 bases in the middle. The length of the CDR3 is 16 residues. CDR3 sequence reads: CASRMGSGTAFYEQYF. The CDR3 DNA sequence: TGTGCCAGCAGGATGGGTTCGGGGACCGCTTTCTACGAGCAGTACTTC.

This clonotype appeared a few times. The chain joins TRBV10-2 to TRBJ2-3; D remains ambiguous. The CDR3 length is 14 residues. The V gene lost 7 bases and the J gene lost 2 bases, with 13 bases spanning the gap. Germline loops: CDR1 WSHSY, CDR2 SAAADI. Written as DNA, the CDR3 is TGCGCCAGCAAAAACCTAGGGCCCACAGATACGCAGTATTTT. It encodes CASKNLGPTDTQYF.

The table lists this clonotype with a few counts. The chain employs TRBV24-1 and TRBJ2-7; 9 bases align to TRBD1. Per germline, CDR1 KGHDR and CDR2 SFDVKD. The CDR3 is 14 residues long. J gave up 6 bases and V 9 bases, and 11 bases lay outside the gene matches. In DNA, the CDR3 is TGTGCCACCTCCCGGGACAGGGCAAATTCCGAGCAGTACTTC. Its translation: CATSRDRANSEQYF.

In its sample, this clonotype was seen a few times. The chain links TRBV18 to TRBJ2-3, with TRBD2 identical over 7 bases. The CDR3 covers 12 residues. Germline CDR1 reads KGHSH; CDR2 reads LQKENI. Unmatched junction bases numbered 5, after V lost 4 bases and J lost 10 bases. DNA of the CDR3: TGTGCCAGCTCACGTGGGAGGGGAGCGCAGTATTTT. This encodes CASSRGRGAQYF.

In regard to this clonotype: The junction differs from germline at one of its ends, possibly a read error. CDR3 nucleotide sequence: TGTGCCAGCAGCACAAAGACAAGGAGTGCAGATGCGCAGTATTTT. It translates to CASSTKTRSADAQYF. This chain connects TRBV5-6 to TRBJ2-3; unclear D gene. The CDR3 length is 15 residues. Germline CDR1 SGHDT, CDR2 YYEEEE. Full variable domain (remainder filled in from reference TRBV5-6 and TRBJ2-3): DAGVTQSPTHLIKTRGQQVTLRCSPKSGHDTVSWYQQALGQGPQFIFQYYEEEERQRGNFPDRFSGHQFPNYSSELNVNALLLGDSALYLCASSTKTRSADAQYFGPGTRLTVL.

This clonotype was recorded a few times. A read error may be the cause here, since a much bigger clone is one base away. The chain uses TRBV7-9 and TRBJ1-1, with D unclear. CDR3 size: 15 residues. The germline CDR1 and CDR2 sequences are SEHNR and FQNEAQ (reference sequence). The DNA for the CDR3 is TGTGCCAGCACCTTAAGGGCCACGGTCGCCACTGAAGCTTTCTTT. Its protein product is CASTLRATVATEAFF. Using reference TRBV7-9 and TRBJ1-1 for the parts outside the CDR3, the full variable domain is DTGVSQNPRHKITKRGQNVTFRCDPISEHNRLYWYRQTLGQGPEFLTYFQNEAQLEKSRLLSDRFSAERPKGSFSTLEIQRTEQGDSAMYLCASTLRATVATEAFFGQGTRLTVV.

This clonotype was counted at least ten times. V usage is TRBV20-1 and J usage is TRBJ2-1; possible D gene TRBD2, 5 bases. The CDR3 is made up of 11 amino acids. The germline CDR1 and CDR2 sequences are DFQATT and SNEGSKA (reference sequence). V shed 6 bases and J shed 9 bases, with 12 bases lying between them. CDR3 DNA: TGCAGTGCGACGGGGTATGGTGAGCAGTTCTTC. Protein sequence: CSATGYGEQFF.

The sample holds a few counts of this clonotype. The chain combines TRBV4-2 with TRBJ2-3, with 13 bases fitting TRBD2. The germline V gene has CDR1 LGHNA and CDR2 YNFKEQ. V shed 5 bases, J shed 6 bases, and the junction held 8 bases outside the gene matches. The length of the CDR3 is 16 residues. CDR3 sequence (DNA): TGTGCCAGCAGCGCCAGACTAGCGGGAGGTTTTGATACGCAGTATTTT. Translating gives CASSARLAGGFDTQYF.

This chain uses TRBV7-8 with TRBJ2-1, with 8 bases aligning to TRBD2. With 2 bases clipped from V and 3 bases from J, the junction kept 3 bases outside the gene matches. CDR3 length: 15 amino acids. CDR1 and CDR2 from the germline V gene are SGHVS and FQNEAQ. CDR3 in DNA: TGTGCCAGCAGCTTAATAGCGGGAAACTACAATGAGCAGTTCTTC. Translation gives CASSLIAGNYNEQFF.